This T cell receptor (beta chain) was identified during a study of cytomegalovirus exposure and HLA in healthy donors. General study findings and limits: The study flagged some 170 TCR beta chains as cytomegalovirus-associated. Researchers reportedly found TCR beta sequences accurately predicted most subjects' HLA-A and HLA-B alleles. Serostatus for CMV was the only available immune exposure information.

Worth noting for this clone: What it binds is unknown.

The PCR was carried out with 60 Vbeta primers and 13 Jbeta primers. Authors' processing steps: As a later analysis found, there were approximately 80 million unique TCR beta chains, of which roughly 11 million were shared. Sequencing was performed with immunoSEQ multiplex PCR; in TCRdb, only in-frame clones are kept and a portion is missing. V, J and clone size are those of that table, while D and trimming were read from the DNA. The table includes over 100,000 clones, about 76% detected once. V lost 3 bases and J lost 5, with 15 bases in between. Germline V lookup: CDR1 SGHDT, CDR2 YYEEEE. The CDR3 covers 14 residues.

The specimen was PBMCs. The rearrangement uses TRBV5-6 and TRBJ2-7, with a weak D call TRBD2 (5 bases). The sequence came from a man in his forties in good health and CMV-seropositive. CDR3 region: CASSSYSGRDEQYF. In DNA form, the CDR3 reads TGTGCCAGCAGCTCATACAGCGGTAGGGACGAGCAGTACTTC.